This is a list of T cell receptor beta chains from one sample in a study of CD8+ T cells in alopecia areata. The data were produced by immunoSEQ multiplex PCR, yet TCRdb's version contains in-frame clones alone and is incomplete. The table includes about 200,000 clones, roughly 70% detected once. Sequencing was performed on CD4+ T cells sorted from blood, taken at approximately week 49, from a patient treated with tofacitinib. Source of these receptors: a human donor with alopecia areata. Each CDR3 is given with its conserved first and last residue. D genes are given only for firm matches. Only some rows state a clone size, as once, few, many or a class for expanded clones.

d_gene: TRBD1
v_gene: TRBV4-3
abundance: few
j_gene: TRBJ1-2
CDR3nt: TGCGCCAGCAGCCTGGAGACAGGGAGAGCAACGGCCTACACCTTC
CDR3aa: CASSLETGRATAYTF

d_gene: -
v_gene: TRBV27
abundance: -
j_gene: TRBJ1-1
CDR3nt: TGTGCCAGCAGTCGGTCGGGGGCTTCGGAAGCTTTCTTT
CDR3aa: CASSRSGASEAFF

d_gene: -
v_gene: TRBV20-1
abundance: -
j_gene: TRBJ2-5
CDR3nt: TGCAGTGCTAGGGCAGGGGAGACCCAGTACTTC
CDR3aa: CSARAGETQYF

d_gene: -
v_gene: TRBV11-2
abundance: -
j_gene: TRBJ1-4
CDR3nt: TGTGCCAGCAGCTTGGGCAGGATTAATGAAAAACTGTTTTTT
CDR3aa: CASSLGRINEKLFF

d_gene: TRBD1
v_gene: TRBV29-1
abundance: few
j_gene: TRBJ2-2
CDR3nt: TGCAGCGTGGACAGGGAAGACACCGGGGAGCTGTTTTTT
CDR3aa: CSVDREDTGELFF

d_gene: -
v_gene: TRBV18
abundance: -
j_gene: TRBJ1-1
CDR3nt: TGTGCCAGCTCACCCCAGGGATTGAACACTGAAGCTTTCTTT
CDR3aa: CASSPQGLNTEAFF

d_gene: -
v_gene: TRBV7-7
abundance: few
j_gene: TRBJ2-5
CDR3nt: TGTGCCAGCAGCTTAGGGGTCAGGGATCAAGAGACCCAGTACTTC
CDR3aa: CASSLGVRDQETQYF

d_gene: TRBD2
v_gene: TRBV7-2
abundance: -
j_gene: TRBJ2-3
CDR3nt: TGTGCCAGCACCAAACTAGCGTTTAGCACAGATACGCAGTATTTT
CDR3aa: CASTKLAFSTDTQYF

d_gene: -
v_gene: TRBV25-1
abundance: -
j_gene: TRBJ1-1
CDR3nt: TGTGCCAGCAGTGATAACACTGAAGCTTTCTTT
CDR3aa: CASSDNTEAFF

d_gene: -
v_gene: TRBV5-1
abundance: few
j_gene: TRBJ2-3
CDR3nt: TGCGCCAGCAGCTTTAGCACAGATACGCAGTATTTT
CDR3aa: CASSFSTDTQYF

d_gene: TRBD1
v_gene: TRBV7-2
abundance: -
j_gene: TRBJ1-1
CDR3nt: TGTGCCAGCAGCCTAGGACAGGGGAACACTGAAGCTTTCTTT
CDR3aa: CASSLGQGNTEAFF

d_gene: -
v_gene: TRBV5-6
abundance: -
j_gene: TRBJ2-3
CDR3nt: TGTGCCAGCAGCTTGCCCCGGGTGGATACGCAGTATTTT
CDR3aa: CASSLPRVDTQYF

d_gene: -
v_gene: TRBV29-1
abundance: -
j_gene: TRBJ2-1
CDR3nt: TGCAGCGTTGATTCTGGGGGGAATGAGCAGTTCTTC
CDR3aa: CSVDSGGNEQFF

d_gene: -
v_gene: TRBV7-2
abundance: once
j_gene: TRBJ1-6
CDR3nt: TGTGCCAGCAGCTTATGGGGGGCCTCAAGCTCCTATAATTCACCCCTCCACTTT
CDR3aa: CASSLWGASSSYNSPLHF

d_gene: -
v_gene: TRBV13
abundance: few
j_gene: TRBJ2-1
CDR3nt: TGTGCCAGCAGCCCTACTTCGACTAGCAATGAGCAGTTCTTC
CDR3aa: CASSPTSTSNEQFF

d_gene: -
v_gene: TRBV27
abundance: once
j_gene: TRBJ1-4
CDR3nt: TGTGCCAGCAGGAACACGGGTAATGAAAAACTGTTTTTT
CDR3aa: CASRNTGNEKLFF

d_gene: -
v_gene: TRBV5-1
abundance: -
j_gene: TRBJ2-5
CDR3nt: TGCGCCAGCAGCTTGGAGGCAAAAAGTGGAGAGACCCAGTACTTC
CDR3aa: CASSLEAKSGETQYF

d_gene: TRBD1
v_gene: TRBV29-1
abundance: -
j_gene: TRBJ1-5
CDR3nt: TGCAGCGTTGTCGCTGGGACAGGCAATCAGCCCCAGCATTTT
CDR3aa: CSVVAGTGNQPQHF

d_gene: -
v_gene: TRBV2
abundance: -
j_gene: TRBJ1-6
CDR3nt: TGTGCCAGCAGTGGCAGGGCTGTATCGTCACCCCTCCACTTT
CDR3aa: CASSGRAVSSPLHF

d_gene: -
v_gene: TRBV7-2
abundance: -
j_gene: TRBJ2-2
CDR3nt: TGTGCCAGCAGCTTAGGGTTCACCGGGGAGCTGTTTTTT
CDR3aa: CASSLGFTGELFF

d_gene: -
v_gene: TRBV9
abundance: once
j_gene: TRBJ2-3
CDR3nt: TGTGCCAGCAGCGCTTCTAGCAGGGATACGCAGTATTTT
CDR3aa: CASSASSRDTQYF

d_gene: -
v_gene: TRBV2
abundance: -
j_gene: TRBJ1-5
CDR3nt: TGTGCCAGCAGTGATGCAGGGTTCAATCAGCCCCAGCATTTT
CDR3aa: CASSDAGFNQPQHF

d_gene: TRBD1
v_gene: TRBV4-3
abundance: -
j_gene: TRBJ1-6
CDR3nt: TGCGCCAGCAGCCACAACGCACAGGGGGTGGGTTCACCCCTCCACTTT
CDR3aa: CASSHNAQGVGSPLHF

d_gene: TRBD1
v_gene: TRBV12-5
abundance: -
j_gene: TRBJ1-2
CDR3nt: TGTGCTAGTGGTTTGGGGGACAGGCCGTTCTTC
CDR3aa: CASGLGDRPFF

d_gene: -
v_gene: TRBV25-1
abundance: -
j_gene: TRBJ1-5
CDR3nt: TGTGCCAGCAGGGGGGGCGCGGGCAATCAGCCCCAGCATTTT
CDR3aa: CASRGGAGNQPQHF

d_gene: TRBD1
v_gene: TRBV29-1
abundance: -
j_gene: TRBJ2-7
CDR3nt: TGCAGCGCATCAACAGGGGGCTCCGAGCAGTACTTC
CDR3aa: CSASTGGSEQYF

d_gene: -
v_gene: TRBV2
abundance: -
j_gene: TRBJ1-4
CDR3nt: TGTGCCAGCTCCCAGGCTAATGAAAAACTGTTTTTT
CDR3aa: CASSQANEKLFF

d_gene: -
v_gene: TRBV2
abundance: -
j_gene: TRBJ1-3
CDR3nt: TGTGCCAGCAGTGAAGTCTCTGGAAACACCATATATTTT
CDR3aa: CASSEVSGNTIYF

d_gene: TRBD2
v_gene: TRBV6-1
abundance: -
j_gene: TRBJ2-1
CDR3nt: TGTGCCAGCAGTGGGGAGGGAGGTCCCTTCAATGAGCAGTTCTTC
CDR3aa: CASSGEGGPFNEQFF

d_gene: -
v_gene: TRBV5-1
abundance: once
j_gene: TRBJ2-6
CDR3nt: TGCGCCAGCAGCTTGGAGCAAACGCGCGGGGCCAACGTCCTGACTTTC
CDR3aa: CASSLEQTRGANVLTF

d_gene: -
v_gene: TRBV27
abundance: -
j_gene: TRBJ2-3
CDR3nt: TGTGCCAGCACCACCTCGAGGCGCCCAGATACGCAGTATTTT
CDR3aa: CASTTSRRPDTQYF

d_gene: -
v_gene: TRBV10-3
abundance: -
j_gene: TRBJ2-2
CDR3nt: TGTGCCATCAGTGACAGGGCTTCCACCGGGGAGCTGTTTTTT
CDR3aa: CAISDRASTGELFF

d_gene: TRBD1
v_gene: TRBV7-7
abundance: -
j_gene: TRBJ1-1
CDR3nt: TGTGCCAGCCCCTTTAGACAGGGCTGGACTGAAGCTTTCTTT
CDR3aa: CASPFRQGWTEAFF

d_gene: -
v_gene: TRBV7-2
abundance: -
j_gene: TRBJ1-1
CDR3nt: TGTGCCAGCAGCACACGACAGGCAATGAACACTGAAGCTTTCTTT
CDR3aa: CASSTRQAMNTEAFF

d_gene: TRBD1
v_gene: TRBV5-1
abundance: -
j_gene: TRBJ2-3
CDR3nt: TGCGCCAGCAGCCCGGGACAGGGAACAGATACGCAGTATTTT
CDR3aa: CASSPGQGTDTQYF

d_gene: TRBD1
v_gene: TRBV27
abundance: -
j_gene: TRBJ1-2
CDR3nt: TGTGCCAGCAGTTTAAGACAGGGAAACTTCTATGGCTACACCTTC
CDR3aa: CASSLRQGNFYGYTF

d_gene: TRBD1
v_gene: TRBV30
abundance: once
j_gene: TRBJ1-1
CDR3nt: TGTGCCTGGATGGGACAGATGAACACTGAAGCTTTCTTT
CDR3aa: CAWMGQMNTEAFF

d_gene: -
v_gene: TRBV2
abundance: -
j_gene: TRBJ1-4
CDR3nt: TGTGCCAGCTGCCGGACGGATAATGAAAAACTGTTTTTT
CDR3aa: CASCRTDNEKLFF

d_gene: -
v_gene: TRBV30
abundance: once
j_gene: TRBJ1-6
CDR3nt: TGTGCCTGGAGTTTTGGCGCGGATTCACCCCTCCACTTT
CDR3aa: CAWSFGADSPLHF

d_gene: -
v_gene: TRBV2
abundance: -
j_gene: TRBJ2-7
CDR3nt: TGTGCCAGCAGTGTGGCCTACGAGCAGTACTTC
CDR3aa: CASSVAYEQYF

d_gene: -
v_gene: TRBV6-1
abundance: once
j_gene: TRBJ1-1
CDR3nt: TGTGCCAGCAGTGCGGACAGAGAAACTGAAGCTTTCTTT
CDR3aa: CASSADRETEAFF

d_gene: -
v_gene: TRBV7-2
abundance: -
j_gene: TRBJ1-2
CDR3nt: TGTGCCAGCAGCTTAGGGGGGCGAAGTGGCTACACCTTC
CDR3aa: CASSLGGRSGYTF

d_gene: TRBD1
v_gene: TRBV27
abundance: -
j_gene: TRBJ2-7
CDR3nt: TGTGCCAGCAGTTTACACGCCCAGCAACCGGGACAGGGGGCTCGGGAGCAGTACTTC
CDR3aa: CASSLHAQQPGQGAREQYF

d_gene: -
v_gene: TRBV30
abundance: -
j_gene: TRBJ1-2
CDR3nt: TGTGCCTGGAGTGGGGACATTGGCCTTGGCTACACCTTC
CDR3aa: CAWSGDIGLGYTF

d_gene: -
v_gene: TRBV7-2
abundance: -
j_gene: TRBJ2-1
CDR3nt: TGTGCCAGCAGCCAAATCCTAACTAGGGGCAATGAGCAGTTCTTC
CDR3aa: CASSQILTRGNEQFF

d_gene: TRBD2
v_gene: TRBV27
abundance: -
j_gene: TRBJ2-4
CDR3nt: TGTGCCAGCAGTGCCAGAATAGCGGGGGGACAAAACATTCAGTACTTC
CDR3aa: CASSARIAGGQNIQYF